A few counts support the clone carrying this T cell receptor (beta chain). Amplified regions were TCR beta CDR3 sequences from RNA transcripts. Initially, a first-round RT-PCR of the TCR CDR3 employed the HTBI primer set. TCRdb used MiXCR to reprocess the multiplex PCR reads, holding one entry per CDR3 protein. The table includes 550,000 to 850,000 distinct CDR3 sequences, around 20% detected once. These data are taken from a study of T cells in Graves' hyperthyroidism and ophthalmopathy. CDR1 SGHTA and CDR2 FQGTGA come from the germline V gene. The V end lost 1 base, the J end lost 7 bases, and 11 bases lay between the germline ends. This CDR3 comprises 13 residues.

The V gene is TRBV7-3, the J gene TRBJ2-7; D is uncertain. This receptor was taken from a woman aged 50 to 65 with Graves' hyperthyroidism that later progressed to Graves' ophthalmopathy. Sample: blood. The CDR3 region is CASSLIPDGEQYF. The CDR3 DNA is TGTGCCAGCAGCTTAATTCCGGACGGGGAGCAGTACTTC.